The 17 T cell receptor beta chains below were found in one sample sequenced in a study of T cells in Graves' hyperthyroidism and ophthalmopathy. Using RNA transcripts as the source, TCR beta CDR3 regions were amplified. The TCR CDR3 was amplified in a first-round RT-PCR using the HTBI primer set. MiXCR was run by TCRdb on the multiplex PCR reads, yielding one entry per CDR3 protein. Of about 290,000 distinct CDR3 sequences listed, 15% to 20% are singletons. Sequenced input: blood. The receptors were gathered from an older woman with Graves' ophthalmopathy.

The CDR3 DNA sequence: TGTGCCATCAGTGAGTCTAACTATGGCTACACCTTC. This encodes CAISESNYGYTF. The chain uses TRBV10-3 and TRBJ1-2; D remains unclear. CDR1 ENHRY and CDR2 SYGVKD come from the germline V gene. The CDR3 loop spans 12 amino acids. The ends were cut back, 0 bases at V and 1 base at J, with 0 bases in the middle.

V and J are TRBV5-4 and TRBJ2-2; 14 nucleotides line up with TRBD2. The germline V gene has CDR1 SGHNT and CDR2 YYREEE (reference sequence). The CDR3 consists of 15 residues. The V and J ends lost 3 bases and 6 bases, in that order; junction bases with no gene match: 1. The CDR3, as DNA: TGTGCCAGCAGCTCGACTAGCGGGAGGGCCGGGGAGCTGTTTTTT. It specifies CASSSTSGRAGELFF. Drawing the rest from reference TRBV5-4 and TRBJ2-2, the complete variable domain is ETGVTQSPTHLIKTRGQQVTLRCSSQSGHNTVSWYQQALGQGPQFIFQYYREEENGRGNFPPRFSGLQFPNYSSELNVNALELDDSALYLCASSSTSGRAGELFFGEGSRLTVL.

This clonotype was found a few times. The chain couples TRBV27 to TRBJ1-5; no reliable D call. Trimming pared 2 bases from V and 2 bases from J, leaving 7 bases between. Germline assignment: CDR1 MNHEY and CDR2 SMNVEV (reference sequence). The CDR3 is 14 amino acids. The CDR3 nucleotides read TGTGCCAGCAGTTTAGAAGGTCGCAATCAGCCCCAGCATTTT. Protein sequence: CASSLEGRNQPQHF.

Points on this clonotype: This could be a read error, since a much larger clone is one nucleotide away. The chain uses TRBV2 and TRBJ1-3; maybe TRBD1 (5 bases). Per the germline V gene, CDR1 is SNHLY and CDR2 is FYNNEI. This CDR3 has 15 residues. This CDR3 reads CASSERGIQGNIIYF. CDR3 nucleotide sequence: TGTGCCAGCAGTGAGAGGGGTATTCAAGGAAACATCATATATTTT.

CDR3 DNA: TGCGCCAGCAGCCAAGAAGTCAGCCTGAGCTCCTATAATTCACCCCTCCACTTT. Translated, it gives CASSQEVSLSSYNSPLHF. The chain uses TRBV4-3 and TRBJ1-6; D remains unclear. The CDR3 extends over 18 amino acids. Germline assignment: CDR1 LGHNA and CDR2 YSLEER. Trimming removed 0 bases from V and 0 bases from J, with 12 bases in between.

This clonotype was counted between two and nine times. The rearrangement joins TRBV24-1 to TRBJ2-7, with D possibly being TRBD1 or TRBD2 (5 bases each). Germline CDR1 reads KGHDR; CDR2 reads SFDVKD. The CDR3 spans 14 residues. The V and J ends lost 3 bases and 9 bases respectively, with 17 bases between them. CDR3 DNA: TGTGCCACCAGTGATCCCGGGACGGGGCCCCGGCAGTACTTC. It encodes CATSDPGTGPRQYF.

CDR3 coding DNA: TGTGCCAGCAGAAAATTTGGGGACGGCTACAATGAGCAGTTCTTC. This codes for CASRKFGDGYNEQFF. The chain joins TRBV6-2 or TRBV6-3 to TRBJ2-1; D tentatively fits TRBD1 or TRBD2 (5 bases each). This CDR3 is 15 amino acids long. The V gene's germline CDR1 is MNHEY and CDR2 SVGEGT. The germline V and J ends were trimmed by 6 bases and 3 bases, with 15 bases remaining between them.

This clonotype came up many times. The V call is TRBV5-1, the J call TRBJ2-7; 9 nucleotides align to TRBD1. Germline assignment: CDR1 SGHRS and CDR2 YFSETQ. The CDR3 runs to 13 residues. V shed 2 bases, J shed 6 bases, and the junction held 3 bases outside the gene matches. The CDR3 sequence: CASSFGTGSEQYF. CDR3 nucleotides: TGCGCCAGCAGCTTTGGGACAGGGAGCGAGCAGTACTTC.

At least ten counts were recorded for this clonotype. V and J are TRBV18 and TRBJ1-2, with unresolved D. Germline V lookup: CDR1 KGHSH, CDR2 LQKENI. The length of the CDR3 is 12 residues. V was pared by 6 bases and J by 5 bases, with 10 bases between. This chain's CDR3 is CASSAGYYGYTF. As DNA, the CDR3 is TGTGCCAGCTCGGCAGGTTATTATGGCTACACCTTC.

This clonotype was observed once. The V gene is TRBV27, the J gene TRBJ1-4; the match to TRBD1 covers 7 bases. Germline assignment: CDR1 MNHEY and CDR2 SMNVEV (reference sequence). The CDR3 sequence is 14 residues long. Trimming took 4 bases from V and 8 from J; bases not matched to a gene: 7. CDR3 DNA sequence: TGTGCCAGCAGTTGGGACAGAGAAAGCGAAAAACTGTTTTTT. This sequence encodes CASSWDRESEKLFF.

The DNA for the CDR3 is TGCGCCAGCACCGGAGGGACAGGTTTTTCCACCGGGGAGCTGTTTTTT. Its translation is CASTGGTGFSTGELFF. The rearrangement joins TRBV10-1 to TRBJ2-2; the match to TRBD1 covers 8 bases. Germline V gene sequence: CDR1 WNHNN, CDR2 SYGVQD (reference sequence). V shed 7 bases and J 4 bases; nucleotides not matched to a gene: 11. The CDR3 length is 16 residues.

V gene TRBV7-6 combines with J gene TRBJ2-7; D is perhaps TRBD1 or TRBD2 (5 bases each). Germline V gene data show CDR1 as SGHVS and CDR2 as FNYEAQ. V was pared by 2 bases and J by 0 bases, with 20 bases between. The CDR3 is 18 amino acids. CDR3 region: CASSLHPPERDHSYEQYF. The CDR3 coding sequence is TGTGCCAGCAGCTTACACCCCCCGGAAAGGGACCACTCCTACGAGCAGTACTTC.

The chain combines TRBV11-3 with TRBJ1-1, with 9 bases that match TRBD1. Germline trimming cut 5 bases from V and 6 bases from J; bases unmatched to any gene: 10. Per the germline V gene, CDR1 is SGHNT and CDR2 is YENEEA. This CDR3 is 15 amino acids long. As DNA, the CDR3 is TGTGCCAGCAGCCCGGGACAGGGTGATTCCGCTGAAGCTTTCTTT. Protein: CASSPGQGDSAEAFF.

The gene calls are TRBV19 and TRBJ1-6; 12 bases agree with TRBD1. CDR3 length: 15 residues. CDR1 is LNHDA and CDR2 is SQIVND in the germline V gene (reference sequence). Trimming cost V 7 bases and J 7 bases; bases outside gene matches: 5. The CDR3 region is CASMGTGGVNSPLHF. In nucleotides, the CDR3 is TGTGCCAGTATGGGGACAGGGGGCGTCAATTCACCCCTCCACTTT.

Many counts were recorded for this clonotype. The CDR3 protein is CASSLGGNGYTF. The CDR3 DNA follows: TGTGCCAGCAGCCTGGGGGGTAATGGCTACACCTTC. V is TRBV28 and J is TRBJ1-2; possible D gene TRBD1, 5 bases. The V gene lost 6 bases and the J gene lost 6 bases, with 11 bases spanning the gap. CDR3 length: 12 amino acids. In germline, CDR1 is MDHEN, CDR2 SYDVKM.

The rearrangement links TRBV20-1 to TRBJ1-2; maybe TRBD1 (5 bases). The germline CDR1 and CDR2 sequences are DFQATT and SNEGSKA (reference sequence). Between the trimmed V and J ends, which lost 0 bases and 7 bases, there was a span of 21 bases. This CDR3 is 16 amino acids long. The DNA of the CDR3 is TGCAGTGCTAGAGATGATAGCGGGACTCACATGGGTGGCTACACCTTC. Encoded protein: CSARDDSGTHMGGYTF.

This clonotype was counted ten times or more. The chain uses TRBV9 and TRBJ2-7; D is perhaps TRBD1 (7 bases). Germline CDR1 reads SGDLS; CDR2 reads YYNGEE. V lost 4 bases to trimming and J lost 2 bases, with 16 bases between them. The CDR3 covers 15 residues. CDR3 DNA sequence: TGTGCCAGCAGCCAGGGGGGAACTAGGACCTACGAGCAGTACTTC. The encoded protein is CASSQGGTRTYEQYF.